The T cell receptor (beta chain) described here comes from a study of identifying expanded T cells in peripheral blood. Study-wide results and limits: Technical replicates showed about 1.1 changed clones; approximately 2 weeks 15 to 20; four weeks 19.

For this clone: Its antigen is unidentified.

Sequencing was performed with immunoSEQ multiplex PCR; in TCRdb, only in-frame clones are kept and a portion is missing. The sample lists 100,000 to 110,000 clones, approximately 88% occurring once. Collection occurred without any documented infections or immune events in donors. Germline V CDR1 and CDR2: MNHNS, SASEGT. Trimming stripped 6 bases from V and 3 bases from J, with 9 bases between. CDR3 length equals 12 residues. Sample: blood. The origin of this receptor is a person aged 18 to 70 in good health. The genes are TRBV6-1 and TRBJ2-7; tentative D call: TRBD1 (5 bases). The DNA for the CDR3 is TGTGCCAGCAGGGACACATACTACGAGCAGTACTTC. It specifies CASRDTYYEQYF.